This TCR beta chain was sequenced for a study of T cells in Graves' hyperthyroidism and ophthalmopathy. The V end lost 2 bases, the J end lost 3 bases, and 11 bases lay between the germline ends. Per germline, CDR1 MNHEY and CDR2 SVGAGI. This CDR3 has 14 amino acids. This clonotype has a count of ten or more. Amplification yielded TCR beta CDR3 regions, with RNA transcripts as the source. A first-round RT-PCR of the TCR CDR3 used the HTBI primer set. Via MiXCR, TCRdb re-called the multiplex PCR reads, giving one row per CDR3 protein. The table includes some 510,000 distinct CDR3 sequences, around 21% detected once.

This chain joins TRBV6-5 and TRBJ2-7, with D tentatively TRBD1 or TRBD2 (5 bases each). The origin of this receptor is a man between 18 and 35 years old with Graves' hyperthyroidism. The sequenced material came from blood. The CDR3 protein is CASSYVGPFYEQYF. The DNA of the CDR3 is TGTGCCAGCAGTTACGTGGGACCCTTCTACGAGCAGTACTTC.